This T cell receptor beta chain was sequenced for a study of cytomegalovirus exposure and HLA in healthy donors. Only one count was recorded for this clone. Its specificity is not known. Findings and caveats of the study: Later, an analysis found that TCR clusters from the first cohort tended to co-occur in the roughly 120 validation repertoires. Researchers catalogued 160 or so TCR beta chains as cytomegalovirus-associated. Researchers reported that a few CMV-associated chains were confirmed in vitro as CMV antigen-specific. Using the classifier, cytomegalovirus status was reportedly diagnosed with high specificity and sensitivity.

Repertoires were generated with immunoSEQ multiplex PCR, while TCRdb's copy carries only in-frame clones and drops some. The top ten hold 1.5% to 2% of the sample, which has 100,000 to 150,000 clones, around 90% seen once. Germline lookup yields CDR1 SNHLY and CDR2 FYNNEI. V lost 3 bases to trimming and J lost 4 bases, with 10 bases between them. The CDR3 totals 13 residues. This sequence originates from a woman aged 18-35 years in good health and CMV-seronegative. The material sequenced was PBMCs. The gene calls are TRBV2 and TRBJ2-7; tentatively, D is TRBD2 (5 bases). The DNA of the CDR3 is TGTGCCAGCAGTGACCCGGGAAGGTACGAGCAGTACTTC. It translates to CASSDPGRYEQYF. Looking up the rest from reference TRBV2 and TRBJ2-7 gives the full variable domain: EPEVTQTPSHQVTQMGQEVILRCVPISNHLYFYWYRQILGQKVEFLVSFYNNEISEKSEIFDDQFSVERPDGSNFTLKIRSTKLEDSAMYFCASSDPGRYEQYFGPGTRLTVT.